The clone carrying this T cell receptor beta chain has only a few counts. The sample comes from a study of OX40 agonist ivuxolimab in advanced cancers. Study-level background: Three patients got partial responses; one had hepatocellular carcinoma and two had cutaneous melanoma.

V trimming: 5 bases; J trimming: 0 bases; junction bases outside the gene matches: 0. The CDR3 runs to 16 residues. Germline V gives CDR1 SNHLY, CDR2 FYNNEI. TCRdb's table, derived via immunoSEQ multiplex PCR, lists solely in-frame clones and lacks some. The profile shows roughly 19,000 clones, approximately 79% of them singletons. The V gene is TRBV2, the J gene TRBJ2-6, with 11 bases aligning to TRBD2. The sequencing here drew on CD4+ or CD8+ T cells sorted from blood, taken in a trial of the OX40 agonist ivuxolimab. The clonotype was recovered from an adult with an advanced solid tumor such as melanoma, head and neck, liver or kidney cancer. CDR3 bases: TGTGCCAGCAGTACTAGCGGGAGCTCTGGGGCCAACGTCCTGACTTTC. Residues: CASSTSGSSGANVLTF. Based on the CDR3 plus reference TRBV2 and TRBJ2-6, the full variable domain is EPEVTQTPSHQVTQMGQEVILRCVPISNHLYFYWYRQILGQKVEFLVSFYNNEISEKSEIFDDQFSVERPDGSNFTLKIRSTKLEDSAMYFCASSTSGSSGANVLTFGAGSRLTVL.